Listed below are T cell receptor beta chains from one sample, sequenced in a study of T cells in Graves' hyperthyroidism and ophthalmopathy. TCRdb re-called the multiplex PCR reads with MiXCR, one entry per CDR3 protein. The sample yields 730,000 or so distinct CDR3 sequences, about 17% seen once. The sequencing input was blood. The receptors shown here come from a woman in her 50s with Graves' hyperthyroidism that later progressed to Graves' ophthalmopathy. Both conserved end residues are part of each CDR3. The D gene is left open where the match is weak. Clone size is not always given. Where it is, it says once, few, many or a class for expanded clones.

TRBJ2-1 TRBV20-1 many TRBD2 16 CSARVERGEGFNEQFF TGCAGTGCTAGGGTTGAACGGGGGGAAGGGTTCAATGAGCAGTTCTTC
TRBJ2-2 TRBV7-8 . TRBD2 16 CASSYWTSGATGELFF TGTGCCAGCAGCTACTGGACTAGCGGGGCTACCGGGGAGCTGTTTTTT
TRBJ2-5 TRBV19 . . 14 CASSFAGSQETQYF TGTGCCAGTAGTTTCGCCGGGAGTCAAGAGACCCAGTACTTC
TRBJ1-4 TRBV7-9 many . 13 CASRLATNEKLFF TGTGCCAGCAGACTTGCAACTAATGAAAAACTGTTTTTT
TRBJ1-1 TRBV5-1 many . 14 CASSLVLSNTEAFF TGCGCCAGCAGCTTGGTTCTCAGTAACACTGAAGCTTTCTTT
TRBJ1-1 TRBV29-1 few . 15 CSADVQDYLSTEAFF TGCAGCGCAGACGTACAGGACTACCTGAGCACTGAAGCTTTCTTT
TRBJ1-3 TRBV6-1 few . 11 CASIRFNTIYF TGTGCCAGCATTAGATTCAACACCATATATTTT
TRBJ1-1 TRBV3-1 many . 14 CASSDDTMNTEAFF TGTGCCAGCAGCGATGACACCATGAACACTGAAGCTTTCTTT
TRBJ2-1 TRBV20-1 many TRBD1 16 CSARDPGQEVVNEQFF TGCAGTGCTAGAGACCCGGGACAGGAGGTCGTAAATGAGCAGTTCTTC
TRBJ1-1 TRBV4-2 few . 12 CASTLTGSEAFF TGTGCCAGCACCCTGACAGGTTCTGAAGCTTTCTTT
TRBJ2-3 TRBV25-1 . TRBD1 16 CASSQLSDRGRDTQYF TGTGCCAGCAGTCAACTCTCGGACAGGGGGCGAGATACGCAGTATTTT
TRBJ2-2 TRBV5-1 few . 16 CASSRVPEADTGELFF TGCGCCAGCAGCCGCGTGCCAGAAGCCGACACCGGGGAGCTGTTTTTT
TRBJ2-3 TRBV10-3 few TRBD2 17 CAISEGTSGGRRDTQYF TGTGCCATCAGTGAGGGGACTAGCGGGGGTCGCAGAGATACGCAGTATTTT
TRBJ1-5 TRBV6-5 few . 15 CASSYERGVNQPQHF TGTGCCAGCAGTTACGAGAGGGGCGTGAATCAGCCCCAGCATTTT
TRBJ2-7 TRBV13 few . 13 CASTARSRGEQYF TGTGCCAGCACCGCCCGGAGCAGGGGAGAGCAGTACTTC
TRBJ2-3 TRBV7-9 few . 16 CASSAALSRSTDTQYF TGTGCCAGCAGCGCCGCCCTTAGCAGAAGCACAGATACGCAGTATTTT
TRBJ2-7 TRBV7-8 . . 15 CASSLSRQGSHEQYF TGTGCCAGCAGCTTAAGCAGGCAGGGGTCCCACGAGCAGTACTTC
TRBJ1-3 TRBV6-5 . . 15 CASSYLGFSGNTIYF TGTGCCAGCAGTTACCTGGGGTTTTCTGGAAACACCATATATTTT
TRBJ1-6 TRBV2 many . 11 CASKRDGETDF TGTGCCAGCAAGAGGGACGGCGAGACAGACTTT
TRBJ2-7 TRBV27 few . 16 CASSLTSGLPAYEQCF TGTGCCAGCAGCTTAACTTCGGGACTGCCGGCCTACGAGCAGTGCTTC
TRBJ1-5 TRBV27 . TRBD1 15 CASSLYYRGNQPQHF TGTGCCAGCAGTTTATACTACAGGGGTAATCAGCCCCAGCATTTT
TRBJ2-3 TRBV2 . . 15 CATPRGQINTDTQYF TGTGCCACCCCCCGGGGGCAGATAAACACAGATACGCAGTATTTT
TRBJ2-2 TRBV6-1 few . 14 CASSPGPDTGELFF TGTGCCAGCAGTCCGGGACCCGACACCGGGGAGCTGTTTTTT
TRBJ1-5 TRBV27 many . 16 CASSLGTGFGNQPQHF TGTGCCAGCAGTTTAGGGACGGGGTTCGGGAATCAGCCCCAGCATTTT
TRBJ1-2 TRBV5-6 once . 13 CASSLDPSYGYTF TGTGCCAGCAGCTTGGATCCATCTTATGGCTACACCTTC
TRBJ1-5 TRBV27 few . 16 CASNLSGEGKDQPQHF TGTGCCAGCAATTTATCGGGGGAGGGAAAAGATCAGCCCCAGCATTTT
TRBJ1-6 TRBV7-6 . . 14 CASSLKGDNSPLHF TGTGCCAGCAGCTTAAAAGGGGACAATTCACCCCTCCACTTT
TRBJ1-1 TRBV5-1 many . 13 CASSPRDSTEAFF TGCGCCAGCAGCCCTCGAGACAGCACTGAAGCTTTCTTT
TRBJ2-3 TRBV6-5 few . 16 CASSYLGGPSPDTQYF TGTGCCAGCAGTTACCTCGGGGGGCCATCCCCGGATACGCAGTATTTT
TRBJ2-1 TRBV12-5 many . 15 CASGFGGGLGNEQFF TGTGCTAGTGGTTTTGGTGGGGGCCTGGGTAATGAGCAGTTCTTC